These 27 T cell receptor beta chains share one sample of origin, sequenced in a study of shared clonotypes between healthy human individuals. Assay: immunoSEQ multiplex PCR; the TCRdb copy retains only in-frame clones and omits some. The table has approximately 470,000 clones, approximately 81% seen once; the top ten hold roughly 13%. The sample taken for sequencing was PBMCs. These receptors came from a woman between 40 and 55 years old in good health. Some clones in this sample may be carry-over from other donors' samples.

The CDR3 sequence is CASSLVTDTGELFF. CDR3 nucleotides: TGTGCCAGCAGCTTAGTGACGGACACCGGGGAGCTGTTTTTT. The rearrangement joins TRBV4-2 to TRBJ2-2; D gene uncertain. The CDR3 length is 14 residues. Trimming removed 5 bases from V and 3 bases from J, with 10 bases in between. The V gene's germline CDR1 is LGHNA and CDR2 YNFKEQ.

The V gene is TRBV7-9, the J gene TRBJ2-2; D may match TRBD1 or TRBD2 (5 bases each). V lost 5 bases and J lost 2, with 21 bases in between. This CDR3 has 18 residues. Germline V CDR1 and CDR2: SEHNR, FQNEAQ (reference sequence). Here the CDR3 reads CASSQPTELAQNTGELFF. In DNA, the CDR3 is TGTGCCAGCAGCCAACCGACAGAGCTAGCCCAAAACACCGGGGAGCTGTTTTTT.

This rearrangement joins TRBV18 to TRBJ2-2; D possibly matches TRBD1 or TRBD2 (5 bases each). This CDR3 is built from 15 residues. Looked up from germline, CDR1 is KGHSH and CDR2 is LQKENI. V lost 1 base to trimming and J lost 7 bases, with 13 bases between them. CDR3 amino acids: CASSPLTGPDGELFF. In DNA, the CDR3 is TGTGCCAGCTCACCACTAACGGGGCCGGACGGGGAGCTGTTTTTT.

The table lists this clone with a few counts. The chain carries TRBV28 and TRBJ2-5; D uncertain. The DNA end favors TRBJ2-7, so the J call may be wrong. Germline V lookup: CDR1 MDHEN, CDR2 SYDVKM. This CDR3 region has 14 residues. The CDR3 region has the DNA TGTGCCAGCAGCGACCAAGTGGCGGCATCCGAGCAGTACTTC. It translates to CASSDQVAASEQYF.

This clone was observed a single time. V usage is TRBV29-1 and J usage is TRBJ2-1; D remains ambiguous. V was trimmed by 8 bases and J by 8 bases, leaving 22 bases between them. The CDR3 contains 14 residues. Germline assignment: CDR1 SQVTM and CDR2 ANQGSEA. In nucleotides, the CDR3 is TGCAGCCAACCCGGTGTGGCAGGATTTTATGAGCAGTTCTTC. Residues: CSQPGVAGFYEQFF.

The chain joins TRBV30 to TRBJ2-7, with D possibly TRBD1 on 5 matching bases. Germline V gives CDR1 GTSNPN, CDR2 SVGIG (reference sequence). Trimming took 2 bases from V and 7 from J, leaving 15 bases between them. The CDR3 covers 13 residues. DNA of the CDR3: TGTGCCTGGAGTAGGAAGTCAGGGCGAGAGCAGTACTTC. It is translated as CAWSRKSGREQYF.

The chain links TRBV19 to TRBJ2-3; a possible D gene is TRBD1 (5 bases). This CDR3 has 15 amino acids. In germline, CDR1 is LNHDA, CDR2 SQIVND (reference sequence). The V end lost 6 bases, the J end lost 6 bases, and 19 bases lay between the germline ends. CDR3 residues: CASRDTATDSDTQYF. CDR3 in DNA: TGTGCCAGTAGAGACACGGCCACAGACAGCGATACGCAGTATTTT.

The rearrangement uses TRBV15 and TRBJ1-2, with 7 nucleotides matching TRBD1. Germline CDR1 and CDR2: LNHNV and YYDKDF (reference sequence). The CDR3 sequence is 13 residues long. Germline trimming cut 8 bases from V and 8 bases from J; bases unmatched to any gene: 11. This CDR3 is CATRQGVSGGYTF. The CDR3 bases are TGTGCCACCCGGCAGGGGGTCAGTGGCGGCTACACCTTC.

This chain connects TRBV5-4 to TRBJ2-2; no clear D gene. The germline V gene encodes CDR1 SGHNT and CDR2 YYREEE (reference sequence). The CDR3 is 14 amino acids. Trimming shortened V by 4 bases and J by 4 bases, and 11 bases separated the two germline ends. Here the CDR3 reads CASSPVTRTGELFF. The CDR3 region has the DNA TGTGCCAGCAGCCCCGTGACCCGCACCGGGGAGCTGTTTTTT.

The CDR3 region is CATKGTDTIGTSGNTGELFF. DNA for the CDR3: TGCGCCACAAAAGGGACAGATACTATAGGGACTAGCGGGAACACCGGGGAGCTGTTTTTT. V usage is TRBV10-2 and J usage is TRBJ2-2, with 11 bases matching TRBD2. Per the germline V gene, CDR1 is WSHSY and CDR2 is SAAADI. The length of the CDR3 is 20 residues. Trimming cost V 10 bases and J 1 base; bases outside gene matches: 20.

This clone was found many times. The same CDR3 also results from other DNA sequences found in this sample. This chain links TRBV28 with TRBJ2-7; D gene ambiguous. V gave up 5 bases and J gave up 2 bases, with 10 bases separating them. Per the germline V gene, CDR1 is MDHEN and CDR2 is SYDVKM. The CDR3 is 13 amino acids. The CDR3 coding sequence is TGTGCCAGCAGTAACTTAGCAACCTACGAGCAGTACTTC. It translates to CASSNLATYEQYF.

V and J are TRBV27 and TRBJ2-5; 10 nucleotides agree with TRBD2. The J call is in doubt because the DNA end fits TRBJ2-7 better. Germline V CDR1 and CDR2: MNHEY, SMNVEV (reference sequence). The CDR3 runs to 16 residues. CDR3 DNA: TGTGCCAGCAGCACTTACACGGGACTAGCGATGAACGAGCAGTACTTC. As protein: CASSTYTGLAMNEQYF.

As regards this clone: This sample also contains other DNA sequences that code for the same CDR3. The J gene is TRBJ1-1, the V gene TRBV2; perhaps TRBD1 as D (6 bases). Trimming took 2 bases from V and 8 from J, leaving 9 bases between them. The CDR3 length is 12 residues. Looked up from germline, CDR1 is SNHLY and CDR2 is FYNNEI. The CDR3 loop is CASSERTAEAFF. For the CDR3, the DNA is TGTGCCAGCAGTGAAAGGACAGCAGAAGCTTTCTTT.

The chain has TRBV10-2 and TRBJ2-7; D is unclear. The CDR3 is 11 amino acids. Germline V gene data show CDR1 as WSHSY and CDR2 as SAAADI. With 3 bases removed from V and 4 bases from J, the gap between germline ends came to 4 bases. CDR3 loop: CASSDRYEQYF. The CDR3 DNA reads TGCGCCAGCAGTGACCGTTACGAGCAGTACTTC.

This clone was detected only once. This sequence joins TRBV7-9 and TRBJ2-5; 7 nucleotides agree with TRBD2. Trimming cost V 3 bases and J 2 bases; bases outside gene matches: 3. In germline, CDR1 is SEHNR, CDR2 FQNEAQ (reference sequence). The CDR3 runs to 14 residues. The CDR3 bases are TGTGCCAGCAGCTTCGGAGCGGGACAAGAGACCCAGTACTTC. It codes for CASSFGAGQETQYF. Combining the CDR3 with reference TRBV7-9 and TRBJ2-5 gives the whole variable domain DTGVSQNPRHKITKRGQNVTFRCDPISEHNRLYWYRQTLGQGPEFLTYFQNEAQLEKSRLLSDRFSAERPKGSFSTLEIQRTEQGDSAMYLCASSFGAGQETQYFGPGTRLLVL.

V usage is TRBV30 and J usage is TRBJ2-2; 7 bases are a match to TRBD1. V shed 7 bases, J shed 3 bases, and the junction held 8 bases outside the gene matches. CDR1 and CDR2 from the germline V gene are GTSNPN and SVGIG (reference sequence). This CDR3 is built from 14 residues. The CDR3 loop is CASKRDRDTGELFF. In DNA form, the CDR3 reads TGTGCCTCGAAAAGGGACAGAGACACCGGGGAGCTGTTTTTT.

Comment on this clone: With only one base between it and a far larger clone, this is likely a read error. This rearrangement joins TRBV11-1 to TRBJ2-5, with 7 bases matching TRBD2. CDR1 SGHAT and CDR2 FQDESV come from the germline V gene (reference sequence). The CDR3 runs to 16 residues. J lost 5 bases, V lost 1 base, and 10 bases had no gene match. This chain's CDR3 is CASSLGRLALNETQYF. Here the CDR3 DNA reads TGTGCCAGCAGCTTAGGGAGACTAGCTTTGAATGAGACCCAGTACTTC.

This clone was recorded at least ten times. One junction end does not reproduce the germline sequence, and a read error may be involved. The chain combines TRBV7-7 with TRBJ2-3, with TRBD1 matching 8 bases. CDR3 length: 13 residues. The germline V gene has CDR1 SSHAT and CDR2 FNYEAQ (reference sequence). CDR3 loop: CASSRRQGDTQYF. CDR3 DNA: TGTGCTAGCAGCCGAAGACAGGGGGATACGCAGTATTTT.

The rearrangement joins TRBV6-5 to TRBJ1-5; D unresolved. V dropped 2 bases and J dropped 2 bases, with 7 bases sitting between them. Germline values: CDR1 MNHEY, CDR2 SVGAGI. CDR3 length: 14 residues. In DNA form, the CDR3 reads TGTGCCAGCAGTTACAGGGAAGGCAATCAGCCCCAGCATTTT. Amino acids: CASSYREGNQPQHF.

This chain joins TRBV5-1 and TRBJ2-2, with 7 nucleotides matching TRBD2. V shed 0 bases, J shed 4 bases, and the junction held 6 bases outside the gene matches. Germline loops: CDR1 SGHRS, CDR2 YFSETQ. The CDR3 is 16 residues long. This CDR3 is CASSLVLGGGTGELFF. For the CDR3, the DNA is TGCGCCAGCAGCTTGGTCTTAGGCGGGGGCACCGGGGAGCTGTTTTTT.

The CDR3, as DNA: TGTGCCAGCAGCCCCTCTAGCGGGAGGGCTGGCTACAATGAGCAGTTCTTC. It specifies CASSPSSGRAGYNEQFF. J is TRBJ2-1 and V is TRBV5-6; 12 bases align to TRBD2. The V gene's germline CDR1 is SGHDT and CDR2 YYEEEE. The V gene end was trimmed by 4 bases and the J gene end by 3 bases; junction bases not matched to a gene: 8. The CDR3 totals 17 residues. Supplemented by reference TRBV5-6 and TRBJ2-1, the full variable domain reads DAGVTQSPTHLIKTRGQQVTLRCSPKSGHDTVSWYQQALGQGPQFIFQYYEEEERQRGNFPDRFSGHQFPNYSSELNVNALLLGDSALYLCASSPSSGRAGYNEQFFGPGTRLTVL.

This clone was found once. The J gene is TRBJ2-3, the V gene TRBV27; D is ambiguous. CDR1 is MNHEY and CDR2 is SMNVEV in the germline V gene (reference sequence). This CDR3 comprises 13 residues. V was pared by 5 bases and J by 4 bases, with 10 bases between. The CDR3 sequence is CASSDGPPDTQYF. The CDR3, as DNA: TGTGCCAGCAGTGACGGCCCCCCAGATACGCAGTATTTT.

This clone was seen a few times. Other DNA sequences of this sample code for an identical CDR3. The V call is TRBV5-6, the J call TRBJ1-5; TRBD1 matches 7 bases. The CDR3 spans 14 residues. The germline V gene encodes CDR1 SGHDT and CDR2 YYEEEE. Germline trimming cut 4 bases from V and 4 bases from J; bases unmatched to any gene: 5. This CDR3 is CASSDRVGNQPQHF. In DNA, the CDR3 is TGTGCCAGCAGCGACAGGGTAGGGAATCAGCCCCAGCATTTT. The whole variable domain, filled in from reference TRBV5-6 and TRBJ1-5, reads DAGVTQSPTHLIKTRGQQVTLRCSPKSGHDTVSWYQQALGQGPQFIFQYYEEEERQRGNFPDRFSGHQFPNYSSELNVNALLLGDSALYLCASSDRVGNQPQHFGDGTRLSIL.

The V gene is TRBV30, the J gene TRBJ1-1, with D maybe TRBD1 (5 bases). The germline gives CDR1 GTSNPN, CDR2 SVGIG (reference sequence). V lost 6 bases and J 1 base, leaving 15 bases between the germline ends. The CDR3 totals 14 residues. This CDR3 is CACTQGLGNTEAFF. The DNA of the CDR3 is TGTGCCTGCACGCAGGGATTGGGGAACACTGAAGCTTTCTTT.

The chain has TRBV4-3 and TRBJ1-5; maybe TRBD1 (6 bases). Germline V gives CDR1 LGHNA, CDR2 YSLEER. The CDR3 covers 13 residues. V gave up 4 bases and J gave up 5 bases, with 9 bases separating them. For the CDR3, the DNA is TGCGCCAGCAGCCGCTACAGGGATCAGCCCCAGCATTTT. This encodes CASSRYRDQPQHF.

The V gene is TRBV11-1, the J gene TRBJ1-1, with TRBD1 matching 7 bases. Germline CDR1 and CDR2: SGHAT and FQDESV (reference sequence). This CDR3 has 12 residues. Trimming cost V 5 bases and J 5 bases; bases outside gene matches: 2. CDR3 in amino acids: CASSLRGTEAFF. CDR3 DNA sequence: TGTGCCAGCAGCCTCAGGGGGACTGAAGCTTTCTTT. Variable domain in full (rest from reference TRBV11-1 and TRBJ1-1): EAEVAQSPRYKITEKSQAVAFWCDPISGHATLYWYRQILGQGPELLVQFQDESVVDDSQLPKDRFSAERLKGVDSTLKIQPAELGDSAMYLCASSLRGTEAFFGQGTRLTVV.

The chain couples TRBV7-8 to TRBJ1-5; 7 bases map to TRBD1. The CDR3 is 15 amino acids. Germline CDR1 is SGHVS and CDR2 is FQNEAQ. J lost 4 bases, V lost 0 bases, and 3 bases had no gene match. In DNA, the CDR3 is TGTGCCAGCAGCTTAGCGCACAGGGGTAATCAGCCCCAGCATTTT. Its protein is CASSLAHRGNQPQHF.